This passage covers 15 T cell receptor beta chains from one sample sequenced in a study of identical twins. TCRdb processed the 5' RACE reads anew with MiXCR; each CDR3 protein has one entry. The table shows under 250,000 distinct CDR3 sequences, with less than 8% occurring only once. A further study also used this sample, focusing on yellow fever vaccine responses in identical twins.

The sequenced sample consisted of memory (CD45RO+) T cells sorted from blood. These receptors were taken from a woman aged 18 to 35 in good health.

This clonotype occurred many times. The chain carries TRBV6-5 and TRBJ2-2; D is possibly TRBD1 or TRBD2 (6 bases each). This CDR3 contains 17 residues. V was shortened by 0 bases and J by 6 bases, with 17 bases between the two germline ends. Germline loops: CDR1 MNHEY, CDR2 SVGAGI. The DNA for the CDR3 is TGTGCCAGCAGTTACTCGATTGAGGGGGGATCCCCCGGGGAGCTGTTTTTT. Translated: CASSYSIEGGSPGELFF.

Ten or more counts support this clonotype. The V and J genes are TRBV5-1 and TRBJ2-5, with a tentative D call TRBD2 (5 bases). The CDR3 loop spans 14 amino acids. V lost 0 bases, J lost 3 bases, and 9 bases lay in between. Germline CDR1 reads SGHRS; CDR2 reads YFSETQ. Here the CDR3 reads CASSLVRAEETQYF. CDR3 bases: TGCGCCAGCAGCTTGGTGCGGGCTGAAGAGACCCAGTACTTC.

The chain couples TRBV9 to TRBJ2-5, with D possibly matching TRBD2 (6 bases). Germline V gene lookup returns CDR1 SGDLS and CDR2 YYNGEE. The CDR3 consists of 14 residues. Trimming shortened V by 0 bases and J by 3 bases, and 9 bases separated the two germline ends. The CDR3 nucleotides read TGTGCCAGCAGCGTAGGGTGGGGGGAAGAGACCCAGTACTTC. The encoded protein is CASSVGWGEETQYF.

There are a few counts of this clonotype. J is TRBJ2-2 and V is TRBV5-1; 8 bases match TRBD1. The CDR3 consists of 15 residues. Per the germline V gene, CDR1 is SGHRS and CDR2 is YFSETQ. The V segment lost 6 bases and the J segment 1 base; nucleotides outside the gene matches: 5. The CDR3: CASTRQGLNTGELFF. CDR3 nucleotides: TGCGCCAGCACGCGACAGGGGTTGAACACCGGGGAGCTGTTTTTT.

This clonotype showed up many times. The gene calls are TRBV20-1 and TRBJ1-6; D is possibly TRBD1 (6 bases). The CDR3 is made up of 13 amino acids. The V and J ends lost 1 base and 7 bases respectively, with 8 bases between them. CDR1 and CDR2 (germline): DFQATT, SNEGSKA (reference sequence). This chain's CDR3 is CSARGDTNSPLHF. DNA of the CDR3: TGCAGTGCTAGAGGGGACACGAATTCACCCCTCCACTTT.

In its sample, this clonotype was seen many times. The V call is TRBV24-1, the J call TRBJ2-3, with TRBD2 as a possible D gene (5 bases). The V end was cut by 9 bases, the J end by 0 bases, with 12 bases between. Germline V gives CDR1 KGHDR, CDR2 SFDVKD. This CDR3 spans 14 amino acids. The chain's CDR3 is CATADPGSTDTQYF. The CDR3 DNA is TGTGCCACCGCTGACCCGGGGAGCACAGATACGCAGTATTTT.

Regarding this clonotype: A much larger clone is a single base away; this may be a read error. The genes are TRBV28 and TRBJ1-1; D perhaps matches TRBD1 (6 bases). This CDR3 has 14 amino acids. Germline assignment: CDR1 MDHEN and CDR2 SYDVKM. CDR3: CTSSFGGGNTEAFF. CDR3 in DNA: TGTACCAGCAGTTTCGGAGGGGGGAACACTGAAGCTTTCTTT.

V is TRBV20-1 and J is TRBJ2-7, with 8 bases lining up with TRBD2. This CDR3 has 13 amino acids. Germline CDR1 DFQATT, CDR2 SNEGSKA (reference sequence). The CDR3 nucleotides are TGCAGGTACCCCGGGACTAGCTCCTACGAGCAGTACTTC. Translation gives CRYPGTSSYEQYF.

This clonotype has a handful of counts. The chain carries TRBV7-2 and TRBJ1-6; D possibly corresponds to TRBD1 (6 bases). The CDR3 has 13 residues. The germline V and J ends were trimmed by 8 bases and 3 bases, with 8 bases remaining between them. The germline V gene encodes CDR1 SGHTA and CDR2 FQGNSA. The CDR3 protein is CASRDNYNSPLHF. Here the CDR3 DNA reads TGTGCCAGCCGGGACAACTATAATTCACCCCTCCACTTT.

CDR3 nucleotides: TGCGCCAGCAGCTTGGGATCGACAGATAACTATGGCTACACCTTC. Its translation is CASSLGSTDNYGYTF. The chain uses TRBV5-1 and TRBJ1-2, with D maybe TRBD1 (5 bases). The CDR3 runs 15 residues. V lost 0 bases and J 1 base, leaving 10 bases between the germline ends. From germline, CDR1 is SGHRS and CDR2 YFSETQ.

The sample holds many counts of this clonotype. The chain uses TRBV28 and TRBJ1-5, with a weak D call TRBD1 (5 bases). The germline V gene encodes CDR1 MDHEN and CDR2 SYDVKM. The CDR3 is made up of 15 amino acids. V was trimmed by 2 bases and J by 4 bases, leaving 12 bases between them. CDR3 residues: CASSLGAGRNQPQHF. The CDR3 DNA follows: TGTGCCAGCAGTTTAGGGGCAGGGCGGAATCAGCCCCAGCATTTT.

The table lists this clonotype with many counts. This sequence joins TRBV2 and TRBJ1-1, with 7 bases matching TRBD1. This CDR3 has 13 amino acids. Germline CDR1 and CDR2: SNHLY and FYNNEI. The V segment lost 6 bases and the J segment 4 bases; nucleotides outside the gene matches: 5. CDR3 amino acids: CASRRGQATEAFF. The CDR3 nucleotides read TGTGCCAGCAGGAGGGGGCAGGCCACTGAAGCTTTCTTT. The full variable domain, rest sourced from reference TRBV2 and TRBJ1-1, is EPEVTQTPSHQVTQMGQEVILRCVPISNHLYFYWYRQILGQKVEFLVSFYNNEISEKSEIFDDQFSVERPDGSNFTLKIRSTKLEDSAMYFCASRRGQATEAFFGQGTRLTVV.

This clonotype was detected only a few times. This rearrangement joins TRBV20-1 to TRBJ1-1; D unclear. Trimming cost V 6 bases and J 5 bases, with 13 bases left between them. Germline V gives CDR1 DFQATT, CDR2 SNEGSKA (reference sequence). This CDR3 has 12 residues. The CDR3 sequence is CSATIRRTEAFF. The CDR3 DNA is TGCAGTGCAACAATCAGGCGGACTGAAGCTTTCTTT.

This clonotype has only a few counts. The chain couples TRBV6-1 to TRBJ2-7; 8 positions agree with TRBD2. This CDR3 contains 14 residues. After removal of 6 bases from V and 6 bases from J, the junction contained 10 bases not matched to a gene. Germline CDR1 reads MNHNS; CDR2 reads SASEGT. The CDR3 bases are TGTGCCAGCAGGGCCGCGGGGGGCAACGGCGAGCAGTACTTC. Its translation is CASRAAGGNGEQYF.

As for this clonotype: Relative to the germline gene, one junction end is altered; a read error may explain this. This chain connects TRBV28 to TRBJ1-2, with D unclear. Germline V CDR1 and CDR2: MDHEN, SYDVKM. The CDR3 loop spans 11 amino acids. CDR3 amino acids: CASSPPPGYTF. The DNA for the CDR3 is TGTGCCAGCAGTCCCCCGCCGGGCTATACCTTC.